Listed below are T cell receptor beta chains from one sample, sequenced in a study of cytomegalovirus exposure and HLA in healthy donors. TCRdb's table, derived via immunoSEQ multiplex PCR, lists solely in-frame clones and lacks some. The table records 150,000 or so clones, 60% to 85% of them present only once. Source material: PBMCs. These receptors were collected from a man in his forties or fifties in good health and CMV-seropositive. Each CDR3 is given with its conserved first and last residue. Each record gives: V gene, clone size, D gene, CDR3 length, J gene, CDR3 protein, CDR3 DNA. The D gene is left open where the match is weak. Only some rows state a clone size, as once, few, many or a class for expanded clones.

>TRBV6-6|once|TRBD2|13|TRBJ2-2
CASRTSAGGELFF
TGTGCCAGCCGGACTAGCGCAGGCGGGGAGCTGTTTTTT
>TRBV5-1|-|-|18|TRBJ2-3
CASSLAPGIPFDTDTQYF
TGCGCCAGCAGCTTGGCGCCGGGAATACCGTTCGACACAGATACGCAGTATTTT
>TRBV20-1|few|-|11|TRBJ2-5
CSVGRQETQYF
TGCAGTGTGGGGCGACAAGAGACCCAGTACTTC
>TRBV6-6|-|TRBD2|14|TRBJ2-2
CASSGRAGTGELFF
TGTGCCAGCAGCGGGAGGGCCGGCACCGGGGAGCTGTTTTTT
>TRBV7-9|once|TRBD1|15|TRBJ2-7
CASSFGRGQSYEQYF
TGTGCCAGCAGCTTCGGTCGGGGACAGAGCTACGAGCAGTACTTC
>TRBV28|-|TRBD2|20|TRBJ2-3
CASSRTRGLSGSARTDTQYF
TGTGCCAGCAGTCGTACGCGAGGACTTAGCGGGTCGGCCCGCACAGATACGCAGTATTTT
>TRBV7-2|-|TRBD2|18|TRBJ2-7
CASSPRGTLAGVVHEQYF
TGTGCCAGCAGCCCTAGGGGGACACTAGCGGGAGTGGTACACGAGCAGTACTTC
>TRBV19|once|-|17|TRBJ1-5
CASSARWEDHSNQPQHF
TGTGCCAGTAGTGCCCGGTGGGAGGACCATAGCAATCAGCCCCAGCATTTT
>TRBV28|-|-|12|TRBJ2-5
CASSPSTGTQYF
TGTGCCAGCAGTCCCTCGACTGGCACCCAGTACTTC
>TRBV2|-|-|11|TRBJ2-5
CASTYQETQYF
TGTGCCAGCACTTACCAAGAGACCCAGTACTTC
>TRBV5-1|-|-|15|TRBJ1-4
CASSPDRPTNEKLFF
TGCGCCAGCAGCCCGGACAGACCAACTAATGAAAAACTGTTTTTT
>TRBV10-2|once|TRBD1|16|TRBJ2-3
CASSELGQGVGDTQYF
TGCGCCAGCAGTGAGTTAGGACAGGGAGTCGGGGATACGCAGTATTTT
>TRBV2|many|TRBD2|15|TRBJ2-7
CASRVSGTSFHEQYF
TGTGCCAGCAGGGTCTCCGGGACTAGTTTCCACGAGCAGTACTTC
>TRBV11-2|-|-|13|TRBJ2-5
CASSFGTQETQYF
TGTGCCAGCAGCTTCGGGACACAAGAGACCCAGTACTTC
>TRBV5-1|once|TRBD1|15|TRBJ1-5
CASSLGTGGDQPQHF
TGCGCCAGCAGCTTGGGGACAGGGGGCGACCAGCCCCAGCATTTT
>TRBV7-9|-|TRBD1|14|TRBJ1-5
CASSLGQGGQPQHF
TGTGCCAGCAGCTTGGGACAGGGAGGCCAGCCCCAGCATTTT
>TRBV30|few|-|17|TRBJ2-3
CAWRDPGFQVSEDTQYF
TGTGCCTGGAGGGACCCGGGGTTCCAGGTCTCGGAAGATACGCAGTATTTT
>TRBV2|-|-|13|TRBJ2-7
CASKGDNYYEQYF
TGTGCCAGCAAAGGGGACAACTACTACGAGCAGTACTTC
>TRBV11-2|once|TRBD2|15|TRBJ2-5
CASSLEASGMGAQYF
TGTGCCAGCAGCTTAGAGGCTAGCGGGATGGGGGCCCAGTACTTC
>TRBV30|-|-|13|TRBJ2-7
CAWSPDSTYEQYF
TGTGCCTGGAGTCCGGACAGCACCTACGAGCAGTACTTC
>TRBV28|-|-|11|TRBJ1-1
CASQSLIEAFF
TGTGCCAGCCAGTCCCTCATTGAAGCTTTCTTT
>TRBV7-2|-|TRBD2|15|TRBJ2-1
CASSQGGGRAHEQFF
TGTGCCAGCAGCCAGGGGGGCGGGAGGGCCCATGAGCAGTTCTTC
>TRBV15|-|TRBD2|17|TRBJ2-3
CATSAARGSGRADTQYF
TGTGCCACCAGCGCAGCCCGGGGTAGCGGGAGGGCAGATACGCAGTATTTT
>TRBV2|few|-|12|TRBJ2-7
CASSYSLREQYF
TGTGCCAGCAGTTACTCCCTTCGCGAGCAGTACTTC
>TRBV18|-|-|16|TRBJ1-3
CASSPDQVISGNTIYF
TGTGCCAGCTCACCAGACCAGGTGATCTCTGGAAACACCATATATTTT
>TRBV4-1|once|-|14|TRBJ1-2
CASSQGPGWHGYTF
TGCGCCAGCAGCCAAGGTCCAGGGTGGCATGGCTACACCTTC
>TRBV30|-|TRBD1|12|TRBJ1-2
CAWVRDSYGYTF
TGTGCCTGGGTCAGGGACAGCTATGGCTACACCTTC
>TRBV19|once|-|14|TRBJ2-7
CASSLSDMRGEQYF
TGTGCCAGTAGTCTCTCGGATATGCGGGGCGAGCAGTACTTC
>TRBV5-5|-|-|14|TRBJ2-2
CASSPGIPSGELFF
TGTGCCAGCAGCCCAGGGATACCATCCGGGGAGCTGTTTTTT
>TRBV10-3|few|-|12|TRBJ1-1
CAISASVTEAFF
TGTGCCATCAGTGCCTCGGTTACTGAAGCTTTCTTT
>TRBV6-5|-|-|15|TRBJ2-3
CASSYDGRSTDTQYF
TGTGCCAGCAGTTACGATGGCAGGAGCACAGATACGCAGTATTTT
>TRBV9|-|-|13|TRBJ2-2
CASTSLAVGELFF
TGTGCCAGCACTAGCTTAGCGGTCGGGGAGCTGTTTTTT
>TRBV25-1|-|-|15|TRBJ2-7
CATDTGTQPSYEQYF
TGTGCCACCGACACAGGGACGCAGCCATCCTACGAGCAGTACTTC
>TRBV21-1|-|-|15|TRBJ1-5
CASSPQGKCNQPQHF
TGTGCCAGCAGCCCACAGGGAAAATGCAATCAGCCCCAGCATTTT
>TRBV6-5|-|TRBD2|16|TRBJ2-7
CASSSPGLAGVREQYF
TGTGCCAGCAGTTCTCCGGGACTAGCGGGAGTTAGAGAGCAGTACTTC
>TRBV7-8|-|-|13|TRBJ2-1
CASSLGEVNEQFF
TGTGCCAGCAGCTTAGGGGAGGTCAATGAGCAGTTCTTC
>TRBV6-1|-|TRBD2|15|TRBJ2-1
CASSDKTSGSNEQFF
TGTGCCAGCAGCGACAAGACTAGCGGGAGCAATGAGCAGTTCTTC
>TRBV9|-|TRBD2|16|TRBJ2-1
CASSGPGLAGVDEQFF
TGTGCCAGCAGCGGCCCCGGACTAGCGGGAGTTGATGAGCAGTTCTTC
>TRBV9|-|-|12|TRBJ2-2
CASSVVYGELFF
TGTGCCAGCAGCGTAGTGTACGGGGAGCTGTTTTTT
>TRBV7-2|-|-|14|TRBJ1-1
CASSPSRTGTEAFF
TGTGCCAGCAGCCCCTCCCGGACGGGGACTGAAGCTTTCTTT
>TRBV7-9|-|-|14|TRBJ2-7
CASSLGGLAIEQYF
TGTGCCAGCAGCTTAGGTGGGCTAGCTATCGAGCAGTACTTC
>TRBV5-6|once|TRBD2|15|TRBJ2-1
CASSSGLAVLNEQFF
TGTGCCAGCAGCTCGGGACTAGCGGTCCTTAATGAGCAGTTCTTC
>TRBV28|-|-|14|TRBJ2-5
CASSPQGLQETQYF
TGTGCCAGCAGTCCGCAGGGACTGCAAGAGACCCAGTACTTC
>TRBV29-1|-|-|14|TRBJ2-1
CSVEGTSVYGEQFF
TGCAGCGTTGAAGGTACTAGTGTATATGGTGAGCAGTTCTTC
>TRBV9|-|-|16|TRBJ2-5
CASSVVIVGHIETQYF
TGTGCCAGCAGCGTAGTTATTGTTGGGCACATAGAGACCCAGTACTTC
>TRBV20-1|-|-|11|TRBJ2-3
CSALRADTQYF
TGCAGTGCCCTACGGGCAGATACGCAGTATTTT
>TRBV12-2|-|-|12|TRBJ2-5
CASRSGGETQYF
TGTGCAAGTCGATCAGGGGGAGAGACCCAGTACTTC
>TRBV7-8|-|TRBD2|16|TRBJ2-7
CASSLDGLAGTYEQYF
TGTGCCAGCAGCTTAGACGGACTAGCGGGAACCTACGAGCAGTACTTC
>TRBV7-2|-|TRBD1|16|TRBJ2-5
CASSLGQGVWLETQYF
TGTGCCAGCAGCTTAGGACAGGGAGTTTGGTTGGAGACCCAGTACTTC